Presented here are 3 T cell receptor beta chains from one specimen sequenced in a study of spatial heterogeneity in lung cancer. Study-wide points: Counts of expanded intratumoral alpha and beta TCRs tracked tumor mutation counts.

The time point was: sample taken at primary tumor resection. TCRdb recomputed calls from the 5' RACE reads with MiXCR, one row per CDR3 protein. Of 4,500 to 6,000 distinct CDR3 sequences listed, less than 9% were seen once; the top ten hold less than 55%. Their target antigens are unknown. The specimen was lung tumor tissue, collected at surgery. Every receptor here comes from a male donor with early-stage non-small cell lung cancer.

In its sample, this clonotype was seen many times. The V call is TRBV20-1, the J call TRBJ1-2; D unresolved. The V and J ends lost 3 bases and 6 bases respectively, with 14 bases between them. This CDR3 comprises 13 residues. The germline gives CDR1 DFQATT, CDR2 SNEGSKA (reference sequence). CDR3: CSARAVEIHGYTF. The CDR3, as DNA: TGCAGTGCTAGGGCCGTGGAAATCCATGGCTACACCTTC.

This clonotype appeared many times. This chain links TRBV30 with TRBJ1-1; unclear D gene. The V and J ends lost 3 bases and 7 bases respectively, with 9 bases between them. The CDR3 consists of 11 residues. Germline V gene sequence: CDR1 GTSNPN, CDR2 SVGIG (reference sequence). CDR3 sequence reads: CAWRGDGEAFF. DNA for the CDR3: TGTGCCTGGAGGGGAGATGGTGAAGCTTTCTTT.

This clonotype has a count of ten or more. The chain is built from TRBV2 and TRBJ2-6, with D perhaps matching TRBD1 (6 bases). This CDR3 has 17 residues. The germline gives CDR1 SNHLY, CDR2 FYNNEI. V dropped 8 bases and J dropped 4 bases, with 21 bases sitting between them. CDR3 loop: CASRGQSAVSGANVLTF. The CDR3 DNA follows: TGTGCCAGCCGCGGACAGAGCGCTGTCAGCGGGGCCAACGTCCTGACTTTC.